One T cell receptor beta chain is described in this entry. Its antigen remains unidentified. This sample is part of a study of OX40 agonist ivuxolimab in advanced cancers. Study-wide background: Of mixed ages from about 23 to 85 and averaging about 60 years, the group was almost 85% male. Overall study results and limits: Within 6 weeks, CD4+ and CD8+ blood T cells expanded clonally at 0.1 to 3.0 mg/kg.

Generated by immunoSEQ multiplex PCR, the TCRdb table keeps only in-frame clones and is missing some. The sample has around 53,000 clones, around four fifths seen once. Material: CD4+ or CD8+ T cells sorted from blood, obtained in a trial of the OX40 agonist ivuxolimab. This sequence originates from an adult with an advanced solid tumor such as melanoma, head and neck, liver or kidney cancer.

The CDR3 region has the DNA TGCAGCGTTCGGGACACCACAACTAATGAAAAACTGTTTTTT. As protein: CSVRDTTTNEKLFF. The chain recombines TRBV29-1 with TRBJ1-4; possibly TRBD1 for D (6 bases). There are 14 residues in the CDR3. V was pared by 5 bases and J by 0 bases, with 10 bases between. Germline CDR1 and CDR2: SQVTM and ANQGSEA.